The 2 T cell receptor beta chains given below trace back to one sample, sequenced in a study of shared clonotypes between healthy human individuals. Only in-frame clones appear in the TCRdb table, and some are missing; sequencing was by immunoSEQ multiplex PCR. The sample contains about 500,000 clones, more than 70% of which appear only once. Sequenced sample: PBMCs. All receptors come from a woman between 35 and 50 years old in good health. Some clones in this sample may be carry-over from other donors' samples.

J is TRBJ2-1 and V is TRBV28; D gene unclear. CDR1 and CDR2 (germline): MDHEN, SYDVKM. CDR3 length equals 14 residues. V lost 2 bases and J lost 0, with 5 bases in between. The DNA for the CDR3 is TGTGCCAGCAGTTTAGGGCACTCCTACAATGAGCAGTTCTTC. This codes for CASSLGHSYNEQFF.

Of note for this clone: At the DNA level, this CDR3 is encoded by other sequences in the same sample as well. This chain uses TRBV5-6 with TRBJ2-7, with D unresolved. The CDR3 extends over 14 amino acids. Germline V gene sequence: CDR1 SGHDT, CDR2 YYEEEE. With 0 bases removed from V and 0 bases from J, the gap between germline ends came to 7 bases. This CDR3 is CASSLGGSSYEQYF. The CDR3 DNA sequence: TGTGCCAGCAGCTTGGGGGGTAGCTCCTACGAGCAGTACTTC.